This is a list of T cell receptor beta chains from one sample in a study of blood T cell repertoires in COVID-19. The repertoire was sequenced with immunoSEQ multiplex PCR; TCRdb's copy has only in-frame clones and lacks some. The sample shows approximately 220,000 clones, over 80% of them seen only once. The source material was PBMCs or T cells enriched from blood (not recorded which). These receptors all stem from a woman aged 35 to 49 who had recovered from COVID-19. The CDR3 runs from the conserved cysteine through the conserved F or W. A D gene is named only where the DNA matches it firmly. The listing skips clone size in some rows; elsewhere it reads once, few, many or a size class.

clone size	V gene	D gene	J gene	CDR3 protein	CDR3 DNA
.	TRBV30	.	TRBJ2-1	CAWRPSSYNEQFF	TGTGCCTGGAGGCCCAGCTCCTACAATGAGCAGTTCTTC
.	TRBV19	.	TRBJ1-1	CASSIAGGNMNTEAFF	TGTGCCAGTAGTATAGCTGGGGGCAATATGAACACTGAAGCTTTCTTT
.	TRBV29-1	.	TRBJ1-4	CSVVRRGNNEKLFF	TGCAGCGTTGTCCGTAGGGGCAATAATGAAAAACTGTTTTTT
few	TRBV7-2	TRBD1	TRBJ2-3	CASSFGVLGQGAGTQYF	TGTGCCAGCAGCTTTGGGGTACTTGGACAGGGCGCGGGTACGCAGTATTTT
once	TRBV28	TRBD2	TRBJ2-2	CASSLMTSGRAGELFF	TGTGCCAGCAGTTTGATGACTAGCGGGAGAGCGGGGGAGCTGTTTTTT
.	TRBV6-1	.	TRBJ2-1	CASSETRDEQFF	TGTGCCAGCAGTGAAACTAGAGATGAGCAGTTCTTC
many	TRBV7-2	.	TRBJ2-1	CASSLMKRDEQFF	TGTGCCAGCAGCTTAATGAAGCGCGATGAGCAGTTCTTC
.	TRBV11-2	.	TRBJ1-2	CASSLQITGNYGYTF	TGTGCCAGCAGCCTACAGATTACAGGGAACTATGGCTACACCTTC
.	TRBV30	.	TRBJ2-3	CAWSPSQAASTDTQYF	TGTGCCTGGAGTCCCTCCCAAGCGGCTAGCACAGATACGCAGTATTTT
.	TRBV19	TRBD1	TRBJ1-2	CASSVRQGGYTF	TGTGCCAGTAGTGTAAGACAGGGTGGCTACACCTTC
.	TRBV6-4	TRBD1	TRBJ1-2	CAGPWDRGLSFYYGYTF	TGTGCCGGACCTTGGGACAGGGGGCTATCTTTTTACTATGGCTACACCTTC
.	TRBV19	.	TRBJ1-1	CASRLGGGNTEAFF	TGTGCCAGTAGACTTGGCGGAGGGAACACTGAAGCTTTCTTT
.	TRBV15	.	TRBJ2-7	CATSRAGSPSYEQYF	TGTGCCACCAGCAGAGCAGGGTCCCCCTCCTACGAGCAGTACTTC
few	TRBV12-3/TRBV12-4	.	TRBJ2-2	CASTQGTGELFF	TGTGCCAGCACCCAGGGTACCGGGGAGCTGTTTTTT
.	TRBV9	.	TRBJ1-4	CASSVGEVANEKLFF	TGTGCCAGCAGCGTAGGGGAGGTTGCTAATGAAAAACTGTTTTTT
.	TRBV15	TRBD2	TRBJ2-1	CATCNWREFHNEQFF	TGTGCCACCTGTAATTGGCGGGAGTTCCACAATGAGCAGTTCTTC
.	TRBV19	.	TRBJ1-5	CATGPLTATLANQPQHF	TGTGCCACCGGCCCTCTGACAGCGACATTGGCAAATCAGCCCCAGCATTTT
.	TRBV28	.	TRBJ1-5	CASSLFDRRSQPQHF	TGTGCCAGCAGTTTATTTGACAGGAGGTCGCAGCCCCAGCATTTT
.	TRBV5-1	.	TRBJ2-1	CASSHTDNEQFF	TGCGCCAGCAGCCACACAGACAATGAGCAGTTCTTC
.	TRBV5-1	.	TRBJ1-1	CASSPTITGSPNTEAFF	TGCGCCAGCAGCCCGACGATTACAGGGAGTCCGAACACTGAAGCTTTCTTT
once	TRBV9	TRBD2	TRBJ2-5	CASSPRLAGDQVQETQYF	TGTGCCAGCAGCCCGCGACTAGCGGGAGATCAGGTTCAAGAGACCCAGTACTTC
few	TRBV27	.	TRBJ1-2	CASSLVPGQGYTF	TGTGCCAGCAGTTTAGTCCCGGGTCAGGGCTACACCTTC
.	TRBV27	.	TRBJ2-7	CASSLESGRGEQYF	TGTGCCAGCAGTTTAGAGTCAGGGCGGGGCGAGCAGTACTTC
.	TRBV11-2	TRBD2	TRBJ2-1	CASSASGGYNEQFF	TGTGCCAGCAGCGCCTCGGGGGGTTACAATGAGCAGTTCTTC
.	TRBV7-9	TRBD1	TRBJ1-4	CASSRAGTVSNEKLFF	TGTGCCAGCAGCCGAGCCGGGACAGTCTCTAATGAAAAACTGTTTTTT
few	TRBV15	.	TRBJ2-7	CATSRGGTSLNEQYF	TGTGCCACCAGCAGAGGCGGGACCTCTCTGAACGAGCAGTACTTC
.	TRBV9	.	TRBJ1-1	CASSVWASTEAFF	TGTGCCAGCAGCGTATGGGCAAGTACTGAAGCTTTCTTT
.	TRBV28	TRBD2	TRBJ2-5	CASSLSMGFLAGETQYF	TGTGCCAGCAGTTTATCTATGGGGTTTTTAGCGGGGGAGACCCAGTACTTC
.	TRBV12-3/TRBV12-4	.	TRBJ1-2	CASSQIWTDGYTF	TGTGCCAGCAGTCAAATCTGGACAGATGGCTACACCTTC
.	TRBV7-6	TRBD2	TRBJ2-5	CASSFVAGEAPNF	TGTGCCAGCAGCTTTGTAGCGGGAGAAGCCCCAAACTTC
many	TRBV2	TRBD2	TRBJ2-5	CASSGGLAGGGRKTQYF	TGTGCCAGCAGTGGAGGACTAGCGGGAGGGGGCAGGAAGACCCAGTACTTC
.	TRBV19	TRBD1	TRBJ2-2	CASTQGQTPNTGELFF	TGTGCCAGTACCCAGGGACAGACTCCGAACACCGGGGAGCTGTTTTTT
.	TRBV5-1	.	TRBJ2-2	CASGTWDRELFF	TGCGCCAGCGGAACCTGGGACAGGGAGCTGTTTTTT
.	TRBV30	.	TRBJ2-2	CAWRWVGANTGELFF	TGTGCCTGGAGATGGGTGGGAGCGAACACCGGGGAGCTGTTTTTT
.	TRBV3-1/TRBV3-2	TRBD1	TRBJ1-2	CASSQGLGQGRRYGYTF	TGTGCCAGCAGCCAGGGTCTCGGACAGGGGAGGAGGTATGGCTACACCTTC
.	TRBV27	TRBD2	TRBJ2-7	CASSVRQGLVPYEQYF	TGTGCCAGCAGTGTACGCCAAGGACTAGTACCCTACGAGCAGTACTTC
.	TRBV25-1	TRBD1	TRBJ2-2	CASSENRPRQGRTGELFF	TGTGCCAGCAGTGAAAACCGTCCGAGACAGGGGAGGACCGGGGAGCTGTTTTTT
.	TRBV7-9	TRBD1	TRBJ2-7	CASSVVTGTTYEQYF	TGTGCCAGCAGCGTCGTGACAGGGACCACCTACGAGCAGTACTTC
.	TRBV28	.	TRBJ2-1	CASTPGSSANEQFF	TGTGCCAGTACCCCTGGGAGCTCTGCCAATGAGCAGTTCTTC
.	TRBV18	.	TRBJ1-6	CASSPQGQSPLHF	TGTGCCAGCTCACCCCAGGGACAATCACCCCTCCACTTT
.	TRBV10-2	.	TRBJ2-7	CASTGIRSEQYF	TGCGCCAGCACTGGCATTCGAAGCGAGCAGTACTTC
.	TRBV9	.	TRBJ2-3	CASSPRLGADTQYF	TGTGCCAGCAGCCCCCGACTAGGAGCAGATACGCAGTATTTT
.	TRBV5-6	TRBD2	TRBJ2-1	CASSLGLAGSYNEQFF	TGTGCCAGCAGCTTGGGACTAGCGGGAAGCTACAATGAGCAGTTCTTC
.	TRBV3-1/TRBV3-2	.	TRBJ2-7	CASSQPGLTYEQYF	TGTGCCAGCAGCCAACCCGGACTGACCTACGAGCAGTACTTC
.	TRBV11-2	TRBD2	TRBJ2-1	CASSPAGLPNEQFF	TGTGCCAGCAGCCCAGCGGGACTCCCAAATGAGCAGTTCTTC
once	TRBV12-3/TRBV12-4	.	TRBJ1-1	CASSLGQGLEAFF	TGTGCCAGCAGTTTAGGGCAGGGACTAGAAGCTTTCTTT
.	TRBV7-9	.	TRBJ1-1	CASSSARQGNTEAFF	TGTGCCAGCAGCAGCGCGCGGCAGGGGAACACTGAAGCTTTCTTT
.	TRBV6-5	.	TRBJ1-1	CASSYFGEVNTEAFF	TGTGCCAGCAGTTACTTCGGGGAGGTGAACACTGAAGCTTTCTTT
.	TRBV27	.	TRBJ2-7	CASSPGLSLEQYF	TGTGCCAGCAGTCCCGGACTCTCCCTCGAGCAGTACTTC
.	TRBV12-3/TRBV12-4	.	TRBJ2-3	CASSLAPGYHPYF	TGTGCCAGCAGTTTAGCGCCAGGGTACCATCCGTATTTT
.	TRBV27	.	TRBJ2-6	CASSLSPRGANVLTF	TGTGCCAGCAGTTTATCCCCGCGGGGGGCCAACGTCCTGACTTTC
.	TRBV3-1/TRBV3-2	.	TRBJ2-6	CASSPGPSGANVLTF	TGTGCCAGCAGTCCTGGGCCCTCTGGGGCCAACGTCCTGACTTTC
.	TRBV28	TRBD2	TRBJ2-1	CASRSSSGREFNEQFF	TGTGCCAGCAGATCCTCTAGCGGGAGGGAATTCAATGAGCAGTTCTTC
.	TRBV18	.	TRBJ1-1	CASSPLRRNAGDTEAFF	TGTGCCAGCTCACCACTTCGGCGGAATGCAGGGGATACTGAAGCTTTCTTT
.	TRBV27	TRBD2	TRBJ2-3	CASSELTGTRRQYF	TGTGCCAGCAGTGAACTTACCGGGACTAGGAGGCAGTATTTT
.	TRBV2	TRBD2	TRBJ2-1	CASSRGLAGYNEQFF	TGTGCCAGCAGCCGAGGACTAGCGGGGTACAATGAGCAGTTCTTC
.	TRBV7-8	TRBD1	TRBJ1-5	CASSLRDGQGRMAHQPQHF	TGTGCCAGCAGCTTAAGGGATGGACAGGGACGGATGGCGCATCAGCCCCAGCATTTT
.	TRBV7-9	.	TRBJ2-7	CASTPQGTGRIYEQYF	TGTGCCAGCACCCCCCAGGGGACGGGAAGAATCTACGAGCAGTACTTC
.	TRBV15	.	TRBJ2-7	CATSRETGRGLYEQYF	TGTGCCACCAGCAGGGAAACAGGGCGGGGGCTATACGAGCAGTACTTC